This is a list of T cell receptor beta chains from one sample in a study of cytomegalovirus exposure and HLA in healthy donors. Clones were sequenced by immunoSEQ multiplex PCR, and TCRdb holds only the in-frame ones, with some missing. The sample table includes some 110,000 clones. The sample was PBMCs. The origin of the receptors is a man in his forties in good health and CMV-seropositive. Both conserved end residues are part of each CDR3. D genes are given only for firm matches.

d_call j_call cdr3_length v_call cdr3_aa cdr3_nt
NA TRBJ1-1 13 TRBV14 CASSHGLDTEAFF TGTGCCAGCAGCCACGGGTTGGACACTGAAGCTTTCTTT
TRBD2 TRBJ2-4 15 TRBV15 CATSPLAGVENIQYF TGTGCCACCAGCCCGCTAGCGGGAGTGGAAAACATTCAGTACTTC
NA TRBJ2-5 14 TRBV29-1 CSASLLAAQETQYF TGCAGCGCCTCCCTATTAGCAGCTCAAGAGACCCAGTACTTC
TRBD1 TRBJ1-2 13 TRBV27 CASSPRDRDGYTF TGTGCCAGCAGTCCCCGGGACAGGGACGGCTACACCTTC
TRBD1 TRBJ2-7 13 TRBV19 CASSRQGVHEQYF TGTGCCAGTAGTAGGCAGGGGGTCCACGAGCAGTACTTC
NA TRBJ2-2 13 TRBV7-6 CASSFKRTGELFF TGTGCCAGCAGCTTCAAACGGACCGGGGAGCTGTTTTTT
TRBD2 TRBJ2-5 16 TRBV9 CASSVGSGRAQETQYF TGTGCCAGCAGCGTAGGTAGCGGGAGGGCTCAGGAGACCCAGTACTTC
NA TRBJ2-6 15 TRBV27 CASSSLFAGANVLTF TGTGCCAGCAGTTCCCTCTTCGCTGGGGCCAACGTCCTGACTTTC
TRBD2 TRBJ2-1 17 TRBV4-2 CASSLRTSQNLKGEQFF TGTGCCAGCAGCCTACGGACTAGCCAGAACCTTAAGGGTGAGCAGTTCTTC
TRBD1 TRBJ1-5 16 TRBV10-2 CASSGGTGRGNQPQHF TGCGCCAGCAGTGGGGGGACAGGGAGGGGCAATCAGCCCCAGCATTTT
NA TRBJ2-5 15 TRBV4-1 CASSQAGRDKETQYF TGCGCCAGCAGCCAGGCAGGGCGTGATAAAGAGACCCAGTACTTC
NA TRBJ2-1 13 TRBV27 CASSLYTYNEQFF TGTGCCAGCAGTTTATACACCTACAATGAGCAGTTCTTC
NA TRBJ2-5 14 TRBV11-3 CASSLGGGWETQYF TGTGCCAGCAGCTTAGGCGGGGGCTGGGAGACCCAGTACTTC
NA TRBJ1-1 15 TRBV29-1 CSVEVYGTTNTEAFF TGCAGCGTTGAAGTTTATGGGACAACGAACACTGAAGCTTTCTTT
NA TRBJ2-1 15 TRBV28 CASSFGSRPRDEQFF TGTGCCAGCAGTTTCGGCAGCCGTCCGAGGGATGAGCAGTTCTTC
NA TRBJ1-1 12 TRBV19 CASSTKEGEAFF TGTGCCAGTAGTACCAAGGAGGGGGAAGCTTTCTTT
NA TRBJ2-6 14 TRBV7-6 CASSSGSGANVLTF TGTGCCAGCAGCTCGGGCTCTGGGGCCAACGTCCTGACTTTC
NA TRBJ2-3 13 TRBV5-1 CASSLAFTDTQYF TGCGCCAGCAGCTTAGCCTTCACAGATACGCAGTATTTT
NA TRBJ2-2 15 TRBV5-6 CASSFPRALTGELFF TGTGCCAGCAGCTTCCCGCGGGCTCTCACCGGGGAGCTGTTTTTT
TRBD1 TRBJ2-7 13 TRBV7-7 CASSPGGSYEQYF TGTGCTAGCAGCCCAGGGGGCTCCTACGAGCAGTACTTC
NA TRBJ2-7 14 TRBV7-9 CASSPADVSYEQYF TGTGCCAGCAGCCCGGCGGATGTCTCCTACGAGCAGTACTTC
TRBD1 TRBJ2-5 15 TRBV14 CASSQWDRAGETQYF TGTGCCAGCAGCCAATGGGACAGGGCGGGGGAGACCCAGTACTTC
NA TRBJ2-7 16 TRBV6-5 CASSYSGQAGSYEQYF TGTGCCAGCAGCTACTCGGGCCAGGCGGGCTCCTACGAGCAGTACTTC
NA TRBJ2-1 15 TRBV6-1 CASRPQGIPASEQFF TGTGCCAGCAGACCCCAGGGAATCCCAGCTTCTGAGCAGTTCTTC
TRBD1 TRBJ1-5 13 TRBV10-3 CAISQGDDQPQHF TGTGCCATCAGTCAGGGGGATGATCAGCCCCAGCATTTT
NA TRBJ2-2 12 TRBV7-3 CASSPLTGELFF TGTGCCAGCAGCCCATTGACAGGGGAGCTGTTTTTT
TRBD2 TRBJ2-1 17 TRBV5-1 CASSLLPLAEAYNEQFF TGCGCCAGCAGCTTGTTACCCCTAGCGGAGGCATACAATGAGCAGTTCTTC
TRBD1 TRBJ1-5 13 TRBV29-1 CSVGQGSNQPQHF TGCAGCGTCGGACAGGGCAGCAATCAGCCCCAGCATTTT
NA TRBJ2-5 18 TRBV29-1 CSVEDYVMALASQETQYF TGCAGCGTTGAAGATTACGTTATGGCGCTAGCGAGCCAAGAGACCCAGTACTTC
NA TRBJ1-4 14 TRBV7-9 CASSRGGVKEKLFF TGTGCCAGCAGCCGTGGGGGGGTGAAAGAAAAACTGTTTTTT
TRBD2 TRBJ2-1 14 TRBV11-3 CASSRGVAYNEQFF TGTGCCAGCAGCCGGGGGGTGGCGTACAATGAGCAGTTCTTC
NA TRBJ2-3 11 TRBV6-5 CASSYGGTQYF TGTGCCAGCAGTTACGGAGGTACGCAGTATTTT
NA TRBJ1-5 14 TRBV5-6 CASSATGRDQPQHF TGTGCCAGCAGCGCGACAGGTCGGGATCAGCCCCAGCATTTT
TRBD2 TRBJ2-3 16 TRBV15 CATEDPSGSSTDTQYF TGTGCCACCGAGGATCCTAGCGGAAGTAGCACAGATACGCAGTATTTT
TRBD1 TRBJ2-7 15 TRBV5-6 CASIPGGRGSYEQYF TGTGCCAGCATCCCAGGGGGCCGAGGATCCTACGAGCAGTACTTC
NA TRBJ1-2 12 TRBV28 CASMDLGYGYTF TGTGCCAGCATGGACTTGGGCTATGGCTACACCTTC
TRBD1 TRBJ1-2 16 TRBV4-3 CASSQTGQGFHYGYTF TGCGCCAGCAGTCAGACGGGACAGGGATTCCACTATGGCTACACCTTC
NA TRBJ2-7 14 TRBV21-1 CASRRTGFPYEQYF TGTGCCAGCAGGAGAACAGGGTTCCCCTACGAGCAGTACTTC
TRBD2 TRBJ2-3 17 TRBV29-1 CSVEGIGTSRSTDTQYF TGCAGCGTTGAAGGGATTGGGACTAGCAGAAGCACAGATACGCAGTATTTT
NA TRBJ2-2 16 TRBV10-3 CAISDPKGADTGELFF TGTGCCATCAGTGACCCGAAGGGAGCGGACACCGGGGAGCTGTTTTTT
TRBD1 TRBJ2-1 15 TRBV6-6 CASSLSRQGSDEQFF TGTGCCAGCAGCCTCTCACGACAGGGGAGCGATGAGCAGTTCTTC
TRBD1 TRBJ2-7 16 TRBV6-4 CASSLKVGTGNYEQYF TGTGCCAGCAGCCTGAAGGTGGGGACAGGAAACTACGAGCAGTACTTC
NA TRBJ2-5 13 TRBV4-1 CASSQEGAETQYF TGCGCCAGCAGCCAAGAGGGAGCAGAGACCCAGTACTTC
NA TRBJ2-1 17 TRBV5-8 CASSLGVLGTKGNEQFF TGTGCCAGCAGCTTGGGGGTACTTGGAACCAAGGGGAATGAGCAGTTCTTC
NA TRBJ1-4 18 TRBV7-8 CASSQDSLVHLSNEKLFF TGTGCCAGCAGCCAGGACAGTTTGGTCCACCTTTCTAATGAAAAACTGTTTTTT
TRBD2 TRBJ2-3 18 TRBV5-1 CASSLAGDYRFKEDTQYF TGCGCCAGCAGCTTGGCCGGGGACTACCGTTTTAAGGAAGATACGCAGTATTTT
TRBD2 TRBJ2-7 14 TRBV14 CASSQAGAGTEQYF TGTGCCAGCAGCCAGGCGGGAGCGGGTACCGAGCAGTACTTC
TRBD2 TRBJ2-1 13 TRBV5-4 CASSPRLADEQFF TGTGCCAGCAGCCCGAGACTAGCCGATGAGCAGTTCTTC
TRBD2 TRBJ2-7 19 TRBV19 CASSIAPFGAGGSSYEQYF TGTGCCAGTAGTATAGCTCCTTTTGGGGCCGGCGGGAGCTCCTACGAGCAGTACTTC
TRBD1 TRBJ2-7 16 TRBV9 CASSAFDRGNSYEQYF TGTGCCAGCAGCGCATTTGACAGGGGGAACTCCTACGAGCAGTACTTC
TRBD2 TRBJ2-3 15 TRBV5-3 CARSPREVGTDTQYF TGTGCCAGAAGCCCCCGGGAGGTGGGCACAGATACGCAGTATTTT
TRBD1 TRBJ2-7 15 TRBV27 CASSTKQGEVGEQYF TGTGCCAGCAGTACAAAACAGGGGGAGGTAGGCGAGCAGTACTTC
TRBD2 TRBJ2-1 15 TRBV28 CASSLGGSPSNEQFF TGTGCCAGCAGTTTAGGCGGGAGCCCCTCCAATGAGCAGTTCTTC
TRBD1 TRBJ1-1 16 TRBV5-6 CASSFRDRGLNTEAFF TGTGCCAGCAGCTTCCGGGACAGGGGGTTGAACACTGAAGCTTTCTTT
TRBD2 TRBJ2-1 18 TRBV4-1 CASSQESGLGAPYNEQFF TGCGCCAGCAGCCAAGAATCCGGACTAGGGGCCCCTTACAATGAGCAGTTCTTC
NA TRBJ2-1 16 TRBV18 CASSPGTLEAYNEQFF TGTGCCAGCTCACCAGGGACTCTAGAGGCCTACAATGAGCAGTTCTTC